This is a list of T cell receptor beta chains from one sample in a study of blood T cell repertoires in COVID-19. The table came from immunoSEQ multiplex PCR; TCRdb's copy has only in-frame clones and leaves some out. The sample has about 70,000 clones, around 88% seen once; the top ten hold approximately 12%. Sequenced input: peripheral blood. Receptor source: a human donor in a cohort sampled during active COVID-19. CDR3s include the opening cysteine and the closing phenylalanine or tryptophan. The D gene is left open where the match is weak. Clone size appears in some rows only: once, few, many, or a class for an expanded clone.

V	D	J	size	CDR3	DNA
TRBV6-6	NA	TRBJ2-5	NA	CASSVRQGGQETQYF	TGTGCCAGCAGTGTGCGACAGGGAGGCCAAGAGACCCAGTACTTC
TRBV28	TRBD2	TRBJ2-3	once	CASSPIAGGYTDTQYF	TGTGCCAGCAGTCCCATAGCGGGGGGGTACACAGATACGCAGTATTTT
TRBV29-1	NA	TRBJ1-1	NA	CSVQQSMNTEAFF	TGCAGCGTTCAACAGTCCATGAACACTGAAGCTTTCTTT
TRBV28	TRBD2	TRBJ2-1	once	CASSSGLAGPYNEQFF	TGTGCCAGCAGTTCCGGACTAGCGGGACCCTACAATGAGCAGTTCTTC
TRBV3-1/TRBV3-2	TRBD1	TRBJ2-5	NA	CASSPRGQETQYF	TGTGCCAGCAGCCCTAGGGGGCAGGAGACCCAGTACTTC
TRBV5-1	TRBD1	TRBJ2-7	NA	CASSPAGQGGVREQYF	TGCGCCAGCAGCCCGGCCGGACAGGGGGGAGTGCGGGAGCAGTACTTC
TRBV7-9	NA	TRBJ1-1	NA	CASSLAPPLLRAFF	TGTGCCAGCAGCTTAGCACCCCCCCTACTACGGGCTTTCTTT
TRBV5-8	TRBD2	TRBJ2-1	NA	CASKTSGGYNEQFF	TGTGCCAGCAAAACGAGCGGGGGTTACAATGAGCAGTTCTTC
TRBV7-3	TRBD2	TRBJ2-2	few	CASSLLAGDTGELFF	TGTGCCAGCAGCTTACTAGCGGGTGACACCGGGGAGCTGTTTTTT
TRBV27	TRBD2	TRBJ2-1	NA	CASRQTSGGAGEQFF	TGTGCCAGCAGGCAGACTAGCGGGGGGGCGGGTGAGCAGTTCTTC
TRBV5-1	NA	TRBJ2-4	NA	CASSLKLGAVGNIQYF	TGCGCCAGCAGCTTGAAATTAGGGGCTGTAGGGAACATTCAGTACTTC
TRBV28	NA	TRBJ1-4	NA	CASKQGSEKLFF	TGTGCCAGCAAGCAGGGATCCGAAAAACTGTTTTTT
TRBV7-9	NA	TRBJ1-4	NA	CASSLSPTNEKLFF	TGTGCCAGCAGCCTCTCCCCAACTAATGAAAAACTGTTTTTT
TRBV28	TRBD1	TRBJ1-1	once	CASSPPDRVNTEAFF	TGTGCCAGCAGTCCCCCGGACAGGGTAAATACTGAAGCTTTCTTT
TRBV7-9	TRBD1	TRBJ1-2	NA	CASSLGRGRWYGYTF	TGTGCCAGCAGCTTAGGCAGGGGGAGGTGGTATGGCTACACCTTC
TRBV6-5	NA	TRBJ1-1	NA	CASTQQTLDAFF	TGTGCCAGCACACAACAGACCTTGGATGCTTTCTTT
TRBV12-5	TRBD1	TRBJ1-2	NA	CASGLGTGGGYTF	TGTGCTAGTGGACTCGGGACAGGGGGTGGCTACACCTTC
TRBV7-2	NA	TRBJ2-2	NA	CASSLAGADTGELFF	TGTGCCAGCAGCTTAGCGGGGGCCGACACCGGGGAGCTGTTTTTT
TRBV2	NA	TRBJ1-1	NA	CASSEDTNTEAFF	TGTGCCAGCAGTGAGGACACGAACACTGAAGCTTTCTTT
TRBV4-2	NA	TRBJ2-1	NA	CASSQVVAGSYNEQFF	TGTGCCAGCAGCCAAGTCGTGGCGGGCTCCTACAATGAGCAGTTCTTC
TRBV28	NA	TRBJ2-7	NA	CASSLWAGEREQYF	TGTGCCAGCAGTTTATGGGCAGGGGAGAGGGAGCAGTACTTC
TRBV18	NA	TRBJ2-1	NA	CASSALTTAYNEQFF	TGTGCCAGCTCCGCCCTCACTACCGCCTACAATGAGCAGTTCTTC
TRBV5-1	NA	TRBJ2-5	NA	CASSLAAGEQETQYF	TGCGCCAGCAGCTTGGCTGCAGGGGAACAAGAGACCCAGTACTTC
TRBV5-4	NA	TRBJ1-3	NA	CASSIGGESGNTIYF	TGTGCCAGCAGCATTGGCGGGGAGTCTGGAAACACCATATATTTT
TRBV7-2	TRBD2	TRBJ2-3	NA	CASSLGLAGENTDTQYF	TGTGCCAGCAGCTTAGGGCTAGCGGGGGAGAACACAGATACGCAGTATTTT